This T cell receptor (beta chain) was sequenced for a study of identical twins. TCRdb re-derived calls from the 5' RACE reads in MiXCR, one entry per CDR3 protein. The sample carries 1.5 million to 2 million distinct CDR3 sequences, about 32% recorded once. This clonotype was recorded a few times. Its antigen is still unknown. The donors were all healthy and Caucasian. Study conclusions and caveats: Partly confounded zero-insertion analyses could result from invariant MAIT and iNKT cells.

This CDR3 spans 15 amino acids. With 7 bases removed from V and 7 bases from J, the gap between germline ends came to 23 bases. The germline CDR1 and CDR2 sequences are MDHEN and SYDVKM. Sequencing input: cord blood. This chain links TRBV28 with TRBJ2-7, with D possibly TRBD2 on 6 matching bases. The clonotype comes from a newborn girl in good health. The CDR3 sequence is CASTFPGTLGGEQYF. The CDR3 DNA is TGTGCCAGCACCTTCCCGGGGACCCTCGGGGGAGAGCAGTACTTC.